This T cell receptor (beta chain) was sequenced in a study of CD8 T cells in Susac syndrome. Per germline, CDR1 SGHRS and CDR2 YFSETQ. The junction had 10 bases not matched to a gene; V was cut back by 5 bases and J by 2 bases. The CDR3 spans 16 residues. The diagnostic criteria were recently defined, and patients with Susac syndrome met them for definite or probable disease. RNA totalling about 0.45 to 1 ug underwent reverse transcription with random hexamers. TCRdb reanalysed the immunoSEQ multiplex PCR reads using MiXCR and keeps one entry per CDR3 protein. The data show around 170,000 distinct CDR3 sequences, around 95% seen once.

This sequence was found in a human donor with Susac syndrome. The chain has TRBV5-1 and TRBJ1-1; TRBD1 aligns across 9 bases. The sample taken for sequencing was CD4+ T cells from PBMCs. CDR3 nucleotides: TGCGCCAGCAGTAATCCGGGACAGGGCTTAAACACTGAAGCTTTCTTT. It translates to CASSNPGQGLNTEAFF.